The source of this T cell receptor beta chain is a study of T cells in localized non-small cell lung cancer. Produced via immunoSEQ multiplex PCR; TCRdb's table is partial and in-frame only. Among just over 20,000 clones listed, approximately 87% were seen once. This clone is a singleton in its sample. Its antigen is currently unknown. The CDR3 is 14 residues long. The germline V and J ends were trimmed by 0 bases and 7 bases, with 10 bases remaining between them. Germline loops: CDR1 SGHAT, CDR2 FQNNGV. Study-level results: In adjacent lung appeared a median 57 of the top 100 tumor clones. Maximal T cell clonality occurred in uninvolved adjacent lung, with tumor ranking below it.

The receptor was derived from a woman aged 35 to 70 with stage II squamous cell lung carcinoma. The V gene is TRBV11-2, the J gene TRBJ2-1; weak D call: TRBD1 (5 bases). The material was PBMCs, obtained before any cancer treatment. DNA of the CDR3: TGTGCCAGCAGCTTAGATAACAGGCCTAATGAGCAGTTCTTC. It codes for CASSLDNRPNEQFF.